This TCR beta chain was captured in a study of blood T cell repertoires in COVID-19. Across the whole study: The study drew acute and convalescent COVID-19 samples from the United States, Italy and Spain. Sample material is recorded as cDNA or gDNA derived from T cells, B-cell-depleted T cells, or PBMCs.

Repertoires were generated with immunoSEQ multiplex PCR, while TCRdb's copy carries only in-frame clones and drops some. The data contain approximately 270,000 clones, roughly 80% of them singletons. V was pared by 0 bases and J by 6 bases, with 15 bases between. Germline V gives CDR1 MNHNS, CDR2 SASEGT. The CDR3 loop spans 16 amino acids. The rearrangement links TRBV6-1 to TRBJ2-1; TRBD1 might be the D (6 bases). Material: peripheral blood. The sequence derives from an older man with acute or convalescent COVID-19. This chain's CDR3 is CASSEALRQGRNEQFF. DNA of the CDR3: TGTGCCAGCAGTGAAGCGCTTCGGCAGGGGCGCAATGAGCAGTTCTTC.